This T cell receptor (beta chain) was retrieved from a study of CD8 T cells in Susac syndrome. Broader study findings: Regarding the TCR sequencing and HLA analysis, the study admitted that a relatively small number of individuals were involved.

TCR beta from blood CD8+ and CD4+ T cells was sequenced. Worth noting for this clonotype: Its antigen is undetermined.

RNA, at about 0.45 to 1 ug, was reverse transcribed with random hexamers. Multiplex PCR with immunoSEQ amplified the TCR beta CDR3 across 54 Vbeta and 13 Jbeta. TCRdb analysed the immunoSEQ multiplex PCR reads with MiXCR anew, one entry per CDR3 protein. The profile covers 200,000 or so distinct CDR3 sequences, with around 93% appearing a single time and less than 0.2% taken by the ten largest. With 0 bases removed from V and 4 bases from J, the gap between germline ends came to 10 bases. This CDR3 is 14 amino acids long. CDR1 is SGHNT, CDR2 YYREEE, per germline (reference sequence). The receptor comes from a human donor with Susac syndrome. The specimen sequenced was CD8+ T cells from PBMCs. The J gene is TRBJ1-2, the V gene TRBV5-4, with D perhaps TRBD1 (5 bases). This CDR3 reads CASSLEQGGYGYTF. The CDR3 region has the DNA TGTGCCAGCAGCTTGGAGCAGGGAGGCTATGGCTACACCTTC.